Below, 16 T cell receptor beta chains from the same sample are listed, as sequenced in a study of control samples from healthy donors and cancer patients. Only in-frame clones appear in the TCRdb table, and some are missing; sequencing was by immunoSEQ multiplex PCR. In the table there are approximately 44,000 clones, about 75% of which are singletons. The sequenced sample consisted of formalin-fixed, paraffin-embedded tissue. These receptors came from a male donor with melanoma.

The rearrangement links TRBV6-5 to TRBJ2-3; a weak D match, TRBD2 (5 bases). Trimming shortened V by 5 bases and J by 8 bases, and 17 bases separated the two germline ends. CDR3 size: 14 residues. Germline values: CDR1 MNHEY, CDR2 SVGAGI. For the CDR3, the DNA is TGTGCCAGCAGTCCCCAGTCAGTAGGAGGTACGCAGTATTTT. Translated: CASSPQSVGGTQYF.

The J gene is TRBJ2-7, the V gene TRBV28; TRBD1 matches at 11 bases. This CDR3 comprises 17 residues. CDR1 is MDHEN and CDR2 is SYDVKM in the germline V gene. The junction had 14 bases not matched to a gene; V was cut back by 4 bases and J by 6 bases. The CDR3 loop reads CASSSGQGAAGGSEQYF. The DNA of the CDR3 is TGTGCCAGCAGTTCCGGACAGGGGGCGGCGGGAGGGTCCGAGCAGTACTTC.

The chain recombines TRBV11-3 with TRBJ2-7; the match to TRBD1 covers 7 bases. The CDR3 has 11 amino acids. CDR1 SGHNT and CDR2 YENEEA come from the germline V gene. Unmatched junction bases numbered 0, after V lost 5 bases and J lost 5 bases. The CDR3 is CASSQGDEQYF. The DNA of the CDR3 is TGTGCCAGCAGCCAGGGGGACGAGCAGTACTTC. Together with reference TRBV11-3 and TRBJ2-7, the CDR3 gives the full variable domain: EAGVVQSPRYKIIEKKQPVAFWCNPISGHNTLYWYLQNLGQGPELLIRYENEEAVDDSQLPKDRFSAERLKGVDSTLKIQPAELGDSAVYLCASSQGDEQYFGPGTRLTVT.

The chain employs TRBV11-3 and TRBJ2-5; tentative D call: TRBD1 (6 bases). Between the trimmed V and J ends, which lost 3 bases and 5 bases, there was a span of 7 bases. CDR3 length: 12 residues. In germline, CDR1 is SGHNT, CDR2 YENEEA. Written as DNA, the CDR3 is TGTGCCAGCAGCTTGGGGGCTGAGACCCAGTACTTC. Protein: CASSLGAETQYF.

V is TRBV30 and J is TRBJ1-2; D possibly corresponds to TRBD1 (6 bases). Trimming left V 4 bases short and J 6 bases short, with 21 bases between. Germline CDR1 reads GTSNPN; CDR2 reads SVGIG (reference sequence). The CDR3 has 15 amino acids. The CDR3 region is CAWMRQVQGRDGYTF. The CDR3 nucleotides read TGTGCCTGGATGCGACAGGTTCAAGGCAGGGATGGCTACACCTTC.

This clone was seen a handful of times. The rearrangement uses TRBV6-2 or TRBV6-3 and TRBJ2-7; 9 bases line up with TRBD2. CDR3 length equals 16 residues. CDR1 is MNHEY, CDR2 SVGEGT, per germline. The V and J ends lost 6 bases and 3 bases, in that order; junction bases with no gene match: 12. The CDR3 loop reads CASSLPGGSGSYEQYF. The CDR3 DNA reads TGTGCCAGCAGCCTTCCTGGAGGTAGCGGGAGCTACGAGCAGTACTTC.

This CDR3 reads CASSYALGQPFF. The CDR3 DNA reads TGTGCCAGCAGCTATGCCCTGGGGCAGCCGTTCTTC. The chain combines TRBV3-1 (or the pseudogene TRBV3-2) with TRBJ2-1; tentative D call: TRBD1 (5 bases). The CDR3 is 12 residues long. Germline V gene data show CDR1 as LGHDT and CDR2 as YNNKEL (reference sequence). V lost 5 bases and J lost 15, with 17 bases in between.

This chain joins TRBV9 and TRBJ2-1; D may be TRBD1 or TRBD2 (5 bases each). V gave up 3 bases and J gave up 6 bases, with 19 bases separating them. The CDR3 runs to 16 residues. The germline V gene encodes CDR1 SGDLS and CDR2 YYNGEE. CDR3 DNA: TGTGCCAGCAGCGCACATCCGGGACGCAAAGTCAATGAGCAGTTCTTC. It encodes CASSAHPGRKVNEQFF.

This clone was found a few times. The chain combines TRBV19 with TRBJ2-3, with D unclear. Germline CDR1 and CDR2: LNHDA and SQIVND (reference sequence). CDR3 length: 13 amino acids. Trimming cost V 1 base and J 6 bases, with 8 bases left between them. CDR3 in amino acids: CASSIARGDTQYF. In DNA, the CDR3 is TGTGCCAGTAGTATAGCCCGTGGGGATACGCAGTATTTT.

The CDR3 nucleotides are TGCGCCAGCAGGAACGACAGGGGGCTTTACACAGATACGCAGTATTTT. Translating gives CASRNDRGLYTDTQYF. The V and J genes are TRBV10-2 and TRBJ2-3; 10 positions agree with TRBD1. The CDR3 covers 16 residues. Unmatched junction bases numbered 8, after V lost 6 bases and J lost 2 bases. Germline CDR1 WSHSY, CDR2 SAAADI.

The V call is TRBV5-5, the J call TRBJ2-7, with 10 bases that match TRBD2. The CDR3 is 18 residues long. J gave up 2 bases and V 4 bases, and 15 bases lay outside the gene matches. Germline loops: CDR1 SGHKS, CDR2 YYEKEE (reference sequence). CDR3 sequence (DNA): TGTGCCAGCAGCGGCATCGGAGTAACTAGCGGGAAACCCTACGAGCAGTACTTC. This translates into CASSGIGVTSGKPYEQYF.

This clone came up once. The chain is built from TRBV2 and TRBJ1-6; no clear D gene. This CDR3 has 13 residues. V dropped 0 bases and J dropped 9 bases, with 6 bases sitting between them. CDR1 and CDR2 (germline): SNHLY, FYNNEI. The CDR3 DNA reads TGTGCCAGCAGTGAAGCAAACGGTTCACCCCTCCACTTT. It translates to CASSEANGSPLHF.

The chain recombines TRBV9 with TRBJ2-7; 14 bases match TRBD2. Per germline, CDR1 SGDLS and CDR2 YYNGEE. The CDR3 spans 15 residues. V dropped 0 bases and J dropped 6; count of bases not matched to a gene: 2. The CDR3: CASSVGGLAGGEQYF. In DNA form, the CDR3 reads TGTGCCAGCAGCGTAGGCGGACTAGCGGGAGGCGAGCAGTACTTC. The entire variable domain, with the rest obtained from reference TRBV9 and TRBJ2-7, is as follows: DSGVTQTPKHLITATGQRVTLRCSPRSGDLSVYWYQQSLDQGLQFLIQYYNGEERAKGNILERFSAQQFPDLHSELNLSSLELGDSALYFCASSVGGLAGGEQYFGPGTRLTVT.

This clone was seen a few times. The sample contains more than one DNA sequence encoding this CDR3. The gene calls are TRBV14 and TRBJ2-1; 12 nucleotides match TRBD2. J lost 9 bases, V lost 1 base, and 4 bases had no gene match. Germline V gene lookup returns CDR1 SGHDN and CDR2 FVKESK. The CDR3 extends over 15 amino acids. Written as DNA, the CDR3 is TGTGCCAGCAGCCAAGTGTCTAGCGGGAGGGGTGAGCAGTTCTTC. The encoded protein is CASSQVSSGRGEQFF.

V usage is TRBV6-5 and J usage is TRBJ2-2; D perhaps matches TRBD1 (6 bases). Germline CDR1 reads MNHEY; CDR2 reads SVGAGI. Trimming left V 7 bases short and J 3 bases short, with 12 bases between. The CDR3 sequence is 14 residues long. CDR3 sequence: CASTPDSHTGELFF. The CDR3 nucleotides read TGTGCCAGCACCCCGGACAGTCACACCGGGGAGCTGTTTTTT.

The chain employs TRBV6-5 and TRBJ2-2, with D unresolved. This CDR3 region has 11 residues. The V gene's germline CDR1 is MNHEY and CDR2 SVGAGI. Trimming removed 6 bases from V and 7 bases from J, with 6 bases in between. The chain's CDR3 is CASRKVGELFF. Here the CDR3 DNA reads TGTGCCAGCAGAAAGGTCGGGGAGCTGTTTTTT.